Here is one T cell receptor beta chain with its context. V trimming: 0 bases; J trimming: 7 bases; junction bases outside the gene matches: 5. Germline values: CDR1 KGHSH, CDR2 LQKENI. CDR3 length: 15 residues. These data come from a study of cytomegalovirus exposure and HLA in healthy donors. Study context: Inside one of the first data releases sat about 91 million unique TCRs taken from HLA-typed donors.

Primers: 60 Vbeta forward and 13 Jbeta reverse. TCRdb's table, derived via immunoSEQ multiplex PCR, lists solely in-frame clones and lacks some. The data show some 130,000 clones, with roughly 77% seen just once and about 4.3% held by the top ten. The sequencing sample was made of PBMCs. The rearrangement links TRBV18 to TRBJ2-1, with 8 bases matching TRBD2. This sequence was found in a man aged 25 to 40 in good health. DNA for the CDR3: TGTGCCAGCTCACCACCGAGCGGGAGTTGGAATGAGCAGTTCTTC. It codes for CASSPPSGSWNEQFF.